The TCR beta chain described here comes from a study of patients and donors after allogeneic stem cell transplantation. This CDR3 comprises 14 residues. Germline-derived CDR1 and CDR2 are DFQATT and SNEGSKA (reference sequence). After removal of 5 bases from V and 4 bases from J, the junction contained 8 bases not matched to a gene. TCRdb ran MiXCR on the RT-PCR reads and lists one entry per CDR3 protein. Of 30,000 to 40,000 distinct CDR3 sequences in the sample, roughly 38% were seen once. This clonotype was seen ten or more times. The sequenced material came from blood, either unsorted or a sorted T cell fraction (not recorded which). This TCR was sampled from a human donor who was either an allogeneic HSCT recipient or a stem cell or donor lymphocyte infusion donor (not recorded which). It is not recorded whose cells these are; they may come from a transplant donor. The J gene is TRBJ2-7, the V gene TRBV20-1, with 10 nucleotides matching TRBD2. This CDR3 is CSAYPSGRWYEQYF. The DNA of the CDR3 is TGCAGTGCTTACCCTAGCGGGAGATGGTACGAGCAGTACTTC.